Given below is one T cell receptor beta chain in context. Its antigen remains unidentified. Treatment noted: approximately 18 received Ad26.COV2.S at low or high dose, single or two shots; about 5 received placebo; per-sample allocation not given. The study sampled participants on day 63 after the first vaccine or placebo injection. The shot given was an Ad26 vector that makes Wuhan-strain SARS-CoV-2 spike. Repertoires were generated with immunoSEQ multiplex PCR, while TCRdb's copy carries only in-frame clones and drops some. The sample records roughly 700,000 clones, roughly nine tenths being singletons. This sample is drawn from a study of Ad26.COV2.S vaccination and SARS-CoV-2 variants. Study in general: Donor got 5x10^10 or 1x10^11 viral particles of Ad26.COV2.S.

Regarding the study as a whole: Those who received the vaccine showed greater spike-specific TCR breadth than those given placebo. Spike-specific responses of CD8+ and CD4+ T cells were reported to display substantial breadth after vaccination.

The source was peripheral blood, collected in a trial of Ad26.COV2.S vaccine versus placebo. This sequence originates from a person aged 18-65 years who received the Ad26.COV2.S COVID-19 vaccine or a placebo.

For the CDR3, the DNA is TGTGCCAGCAGCGGGGGGGCCAAGTTGGTGACAGATACGCAGTATTTT. This gives the protein CASSGGAKLVTDTQYF. This chain joins TRBV9 and TRBJ2-3, with D perhaps TRBD1 or TRBD2 (6 bases each). This CDR3 contains 16 residues. V was clipped by 3 bases and J by 3 bases, with 17 bases between them. Looked up from germline, CDR1 is SGDLS and CDR2 is YYNGEE.